The 22 T cell receptor beta chains given below trace back to one sample, sequenced in a study. MiXCR, applied by TCRdb to the 5' RACE reads, yields one record per CDR3 protein. The sample holds tens of thousands of distinct CDR3 sequences, more than 25% seen once. Input material: tumor-infiltrating memory CD4+ T cells sorted from the breast tumor. Subset: memory CD4+ T cells, CD4+CD45RO+CD25-. The receptors come from a female donor with breast cancer.

V gene TRBV24-1 combines with J gene TRBJ1-1; 7 nucleotides line up with TRBD1. CDR3 size: 15 residues. Per the germline V gene, CDR1 is KGHDR and CDR2 is SFDVKD. J gave up 4 bases and V 2 bases, and 6 bases lay outside the gene matches. Here the CDR3 DNA reads TGTGCCACCAGTGATTCACGACAGGGAGCCACTGAAGCTTTCTTT. It yields the protein CATSDSRQGATEAFF.

This clonotype was counted between two and nine times. The chain carries TRBV7-3 and TRBJ1-1; D unclear. The CDR3 has 13 amino acids. The germline CDR1 and CDR2 sequences are SGHTA and FQGTGA. V was pared by 5 bases and J by 2 bases, with 9 bases between. The CDR3 here is CASSRESNTEAFF. The CDR3 DNA reads as TGTGCCAGCAGCCGAGAATCAAACACTGAAGCTTTCTTT. Full variable domain (rest looked up from reference TRBV7-3 and TRBJ1-1): GAGVSQTPSNKVTEKGKYVELRCDPISGHTALYWYRQSLGQGPEFLIYFQGTGAADDSGLPNDRFFAVRPEGSVSTLKIQRTERGDSAVYLCASSRESNTEAFFGQGTRLTVV.

The chain employs TRBV7-8 and TRBJ2-7; 15 bases match TRBD2. Germline CDR1 reads SGHVS; CDR2 reads FQNEAQ. V shed 3 bases and J 3 bases; nucleotides not matched to a gene: 6. This CDR3 comprises 17 residues. CDR3 bases: TGTGCCAGCAGCTTGGGGACTAGCGGGAGGTCGGGCTACGAGCAGTACTTC. Protein sequence: CASSLGTSGRSGYEQYF.

The chain carries TRBV5-1 and TRBJ2-2; TRBD1 matches 7 bases. CDR3 length: 13 residues. Germline lookup yields CDR1 SGHRS and CDR2 YFSETQ. The V gene end was trimmed by 6 bases and the J gene end by 3 bases; junction bases not matched to a gene: 2. The CDR3 loop is CASNTGDTGELFF. The CDR3 nucleotides read TGCGCCAGCAACACAGGGGACACCGGGGAGCTGTTTTTT.

This clonotype has more than one count but fewer than ten. This chain connects TRBV5-1 to TRBJ2-1; 12 bases map to TRBD2. The germline V gene encodes CDR1 SGHRS and CDR2 YFSETQ. This CDR3 contains 16 residues. With 0 bases clipped from V and 4 bases from J, the junction kept 2 bases outside the gene matches. The CDR3, as DNA: TGCGCCAGCAGCTTGGGGACTAGCGGGGTTTACAATGAGCAGTTCTTC. It is translated as CASSLGTSGVYNEQFF.

V gene TRBV5-1 combines with J gene TRBJ2-7; D is unresolved. The CDR3 loop spans 14 amino acids. V gave up 0 bases and J gave up 2 bases, with 9 bases separating them. Germline values: CDR1 SGHRS, CDR2 YFSETQ. The CDR3 DNA sequence: TGCGCCAGCAGCTTGGGGTCTCAAACCTACGAGCAGTACTTC. It encodes CASSLGSQTYEQYF.

This clonotype was seen more than once but under ten times. The V and J genes are TRBV6-1 and TRBJ2-3; D gene unclear. The V gene's germline CDR1 is MNHNS and CDR2 SASEGT. This CDR3 contains 12 residues. Trimming took off 1 base at V and 5 bases at J, with 4 bases between the two ends. The CDR3 sequence is CASSEVVDTQYF. The CDR3, as DNA: TGTGCCAGCAGTGAAGTGGTAGATACGCAGTATTTT.

This clonotype was seen once. Since the CDR3 does not end with the conserved phenylalanine or tryptophan, this likely comes from a read error. The CDR3 region is CSVIRTGTGKTEAFS. The CDR3 DNA sequence: TGCAGCGTTATACGAACTGGGACAGGGAAAACTGAAGCTTTCTCT. This chain uses TRBV29-1 with TRBJ1-1; 9 nucleotides line up with TRBD1. The germline CDR1 and CDR2 sequences are SQVTM and ANQGSEA. Losses at the gene ends were 5 bases for V and 5 bases for J; bases not matched to a gene: 12. The CDR3 has 15 amino acids.

V and J are TRBV6-6 and TRBJ2-4, with D hard to call. Deletions cut 3 bases from V and 4 bases from J, with 4 bases between. The CDR3 contains 12 residues. Germline CDR1 MNHNY, CDR2 SVGAGI (reference sequence). This chain's CDR3 is CASSYGKNIQYF. Here the CDR3 DNA reads TGTGCCAGCAGTTATGGAAAAAACATTCAGTACTTC.

This clonotype has only a few counts. This rearrangement joins TRBV7-8 to TRBJ1-5, with a weak D call TRBD1 (5 bases). The germline V gene has CDR1 SGHVS and CDR2 FQNEAQ. This CDR3 comprises 16 residues. Deletions cut 1 base from V and 7 bases from J, with 17 bases between. The CDR3 loop is CASSLGAGSRAQPQHF. The CDR3 DNA sequence: TGTGCCAGCAGCTTAGGGGCAGGGAGTAGGGCGCAGCCCCAGCATTTT.

V and J are TRBV6-2 or TRBV6-3 and TRBJ2-3, with D perhaps given as TRBD1 or TRBD2 (5 bases each). The germline V gene has CDR1 MNHEY and CDR2 SVGEGT. With 5 bases removed from V and 7 bases from J, the gap between germline ends came to 13 bases. The CDR3 runs to 13 residues. The DNA for the CDR3 is TGTGCCAGCAGTGCCCCGGGACCCAATACGCAGTATTTT. Translating it yields CASSAPGPNTQYF.

V usage is TRBV20-1 and J usage is TRBJ2-3, with D perhaps TRBD1 (5 bases). Germline V gene data show CDR1 as DFQATT and CDR2 as SNEGSKA (reference sequence). CDR3 length: 15 amino acids. V was clipped by 0 bases and J by 3 bases, with 13 bases between them. CDR3 bases: TGCAGTGCTAGAGATCGGGCAGGGTATACAGATACGCAGTATTTT. Protein product: CSARDRAGYTDTQYF.

This clonotype was seen repeatedly, ten times or more. The chain combines TRBV28 with TRBJ1-1; 8 bases align to TRBD1. The V gene's germline CDR1 is MDHEN and CDR2 SYDVKM. The CDR3 runs to 12 residues. Trimming at V came to 5 bases and at J to 6 bases, leaving 2 bases not matched to a gene. CDR3 sequence reads: CASSQTGAEAFF. The CDR3 DNA reads TGTGCCAGCAGTCAGACAGGGGCTGAAGCTTTCTTT.

On this clonotype: The junction does not match germline at one end; this may be a read error. The chain has TRBV7-9 and TRBJ1-1; no definite D call. Germline-derived CDR1 and CDR2 are SEHNR and FQNEAQ (reference sequence). CDR3 length equals 15 residues. The CDR3 loop reads CVSSSPQLAPTEAFF. CDR3 in DNA: TGTGTCAGCAGCTCCCCCCAGCTTGCCCCGACTGAAGCTTTCTTT. The whole variable domain, filled in from reference TRBV7-9 and TRBJ1-1, reads DTGVSQNPRHKITKRGQNVTFRCDPISEHNRLYWYRQTLGQGPEFLTYFQNEAQLEKSRLLSDRFSAERPKGSFSTLEIQRTEQGDSAMYLCVSSSPQLAPTEAFFGQGTRLTVV.

The J gene is TRBJ2-5, the V gene TRBV7-9, with 14 bases matching TRBD2. The germline V gene has CDR1 SEHNR and CDR2 FQNEAQ (reference sequence). Trimming cost V 7 bases and J 4 bases; bases outside gene matches: 5. The CDR3 totals 15 residues. Here the CDR3 reads CASKGGTSGRETQYF. In DNA form, the CDR3 reads TGTGCCAGCAAGGGGGGGACTAGCGGGAGAGAGACCCAGTACTTC.

The rearrangement joins TRBV3-1 to TRBJ1-5; D ambiguous. CDR3 length: 15 residues. V was pared by 1 base and J by 5 bases, with 12 bases between. The germline CDR1 and CDR2 sequences are LGHDT and YNNKEL (reference sequence). CDR3 sequence (DNA): TGTGCCAGCAGCCAAGGGACGGTCTCCGATCAGCCCCAGCATTTT. Its protein is CASSQGTVSDQPQHF.

This clonotype came up a few times. The chain links TRBV5-1 to TRBJ1-3; weak D call: TRBD1 (6 bases). The CDR3 has 14 amino acids. The V end lost 2 bases, the J end lost 1 base, and 7 bases lay between the germline ends. Germline CDR1 SGHRS, CDR2 YFSETQ. CDR3 coding DNA: TGCGCCAGCAGCTTACAGGGTTCTGGAAACACCATATATTTT. As protein: CASSLQGSGNTIYF.

This clonotype was detected once. Without the conserved terminal phenylalanine or tryptophan, this CDR3 likely stems from a read error. This chain connects TRBV7-8 to TRBJ2-3; D is possibly TRBD1 (5 bases). CDR1 and CDR2 from the germline V gene are SGHVS and FQNEAQ. V lost 5 bases and J 2 bases, leaving 17 bases between the germline ends. This CDR3 is built from 16 residues. CDR3 loop: CASSPRTRTLTDTQYL. The DNA of the CDR3 is TGTGCCAGCAGCCCTCGGACAAGGACCCTCACAGATACGCAGTATTTA.

Concerning this clonotype itself: The missing conserved phenylalanine or tryptophan at the end of this CDR3 makes a read error likely. The chain uses TRBV20-1 and TRBJ2-5; the D is unclear. Germline V gene sequence: CDR1 DFQATT, CDR2 SNEGSKA (reference sequence). V lost 3 bases to trimming and J lost 3 bases, with 17 bases between them. This CDR3 has 15 amino acids. The CDR3 sequence: CSASISRTFKETQYS. Here the CDR3 DNA reads TGCAGTGCTAGTATTTCAAGGACCTTCAAAGAGACCCAGTACTCC.

This clonotype has ten or more counts. J is TRBJ2-2 and V is TRBV12-3 or TRBV12-4; D is uncertain. This CDR3 spans 12 amino acids. Trimming cost V 3 bases and J 6 bases, with 5 bases left between them. This CDR3 is CASSFGPGELFF. CDR3 DNA: TGTGCCAGCAGTTTCGGGCCCGGGGAGCTGTTTTTT.

This rearrangement joins TRBV20-1 to TRBJ1-4, with D possibly being TRBD1 (6 bases). There are 13 residues in the CDR3. CDR1 DFQATT and CDR2 SNEGSKA come from the germline V gene (reference sequence). V was trimmed by 2 bases and J by 7 bases, leaving 11 bases between them. CDR3 sequence (DNA): TGCAGTGCTAGACCCGGGGGCTCTGAAAAACTGTTTTTT. Translating gives CSARPGGSEKLFF.

A word on this clonotype: This sequence may be a read error, since a much larger clone differs from it by one base. This rearrangement joins TRBV29-1 to TRBJ1-4, with D maybe TRBD1 (5 bases). The CDR3 is 16 amino acids. Germline lookup yields CDR1 SQVTM and CDR2 ANQGSEA. CDR3 sequence reads: CSVDSERGGAGEKPFF. CDR3 in DNA: TGCAGCGTTGATTCCGAGAGGGGAGGGGCTGGTGAAAAACCGTTTTTT.